This section outlines one T cell receptor (beta chain) sequence together with its context. This entry comes from a study of T-cell memory formation after mild COVID-19. From the 5' RACE reads, TCRdb called clonotypes with MiXCR, one entry per CDR3 protein. The sample lists approximately 44,000 distinct CDR3 sequences, 6% to 8% occurring once. The sample taken for sequencing was PBMCs or a T cell subset sorted from them (not recorded which). This receptor was identified in a man younger than 35 who had mild COVID-19 (a few samples of this study predate the infection). Cell type and time point are not known.

In DNA, the CDR3 is TGTGCCAGCAGTGCCAGGGGGGGCTCGACAGATACGCAGTATTTT. The encoded protein is CASSARGGSTDTQYF. This rearrangement joins TRBV6-4 to TRBJ2-3, with D perhaps TRBD1 or TRBD2 (7 bases each). The CDR3 spans 15 residues. From germline, CDR1 is MRHNA and CDR2 SNTAGT. With 4 bases removed from V and 3 bases from J, the gap between germline ends came to 14 bases.